This TCR beta chain was obtained from a study of cytomegalovirus exposure and HLA in healthy donors. Study conclusions and caveats: Reports indicated that the classifier achieved high specificity and sensitivity in diagnosing cytomegalovirus status. Under in vitro conditions, a few CMV-associated chains were confirmed as specific for CMV antigens.

While the first cohort had 600 to 800 subjects, the donors belonged to the separate validation cohort of roughly 130 subjects. About this clone: Its antigen is still unknown.

Produced via immunoSEQ multiplex PCR; TCRdb's table is partial and in-frame only. The table lists 160,000 or so clones, roughly 80% of them singletons. Germline V CDR1 and CDR2: SNHLY, FYNNEI. This CDR3 is built from 15 residues. V was shortened by 3 bases and J by 7 bases, with 13 bases between the two germline ends. The sequence was collected from a man in his thirties or forties in good health and CMV-seropositive. The sequenced sample was PBMCs. V and J are TRBV2 and TRBJ1-6; TRBD1 might be the D (6 bases). The DNA of the CDR3 is TGTGCCAGCAGTGACCCCAGGGGTGAGAATTCACCCCTCCACTTT. This sequence encodes CASSDPRGENSPLHF. Using reference TRBV2 and TRBJ1-6 for the parts outside the CDR3, the full variable domain is EPEVTQTPSHQVTQMGQEVILRCVPISNHLYFYWYRQILGQKVEFLVSFYNNEISEKSEIFDDQFSVERPDGSNFTLKIRSTKLEDSAMYFCASSDPRGENSPLHFGNGTRLTVT.